The source of this TCR beta chain is a study of blood T cell repertoires in COVID-19. Sequencing used immunoSEQ multiplex PCR; TCRdb keeps in-frame clones, though not all of them. The table lists roughly 430,000 clones, 70% to 90% of them singletons, with roughly 1.4% in the top ten. Self-reported history from a screening survey and questionnaire set each donor's cohort. The CDR3 length is 14 residues. Deletions cut 2 bases from V and 9 bases from J, with 14 bases between. CDR1 and CDR2 from the germline V gene are SGHTA and FQGNSA. The chain combines TRBV7-2 with TRBJ2-1; D is ambiguous. Specimen: PBMCs or T cells enriched from blood (not recorded which). This TCR was recovered from a woman between 18 and 30 years old who had been exposed to COVID-19. CDR3 sequence reads: CASSLSLIRFEQFF. The CDR3 nucleotides are TGTGCCAGCAGCTTATCCCTAATTCGTTTTGAGCAGTTCTTC.